Here is one T cell receptor beta chain with its context. The table came from immunoSEQ multiplex PCR; TCRdb's copy has only in-frame clones and leaves some out. The table has some 10,000 clones, around 89% seen once. This record comes from a study of T cell changes during pregnancy in multiple sclerosis. This CDR3 spans 16 amino acids. V lost 3 bases, J lost 1 base, and 4 bases stayed unmatched. Germline V lookup: CDR1 SNHLY, CDR2 FYNNEI. This receptor was identified in a female donor in good health, enrolled as a control in a pregnancy study. The sample here was CD8+ T cells from peripheral blood mononuclear cells, taken in the first trimester of pregnancy. This chain links TRBV2 with TRBJ2-2; 8 bases match TRBD2. The CDR3 bases are TGTGCCAGCAGTGAGTCAGCGGGGGTGAACACCGGGGAGCTGTTTTTT. This translates into CASSESAGVNTGELFF. The complete variable domain, with remaining parts taken from reference TRBV2 and TRBJ2-2, reads EPEVTQTPSHQVTQMGQEVILRCVPISNHLYFYWYRQILGQKVEFLVSFYNNEISEKSEIFDDQFSVERPDGSNFTLKIRSTKLEDSAMYFCASSESAGVNTGELFFGEGSRLTVL.